Each of the 32 T cell receptor beta chains below was sequenced from the same sample in a study of regulatory T cells in long-lasting Graves disease. Combining iRepertoire HTBI primers with Arm-PCR of CDR3 regions, the authors built TCR beta libraries. TCRdb re-called the multiplex PCR reads with MiXCR, one entry per CDR3 protein. The data hold some 420,000 distinct CDR3 sequences, with under 25% observed a single time. Time point here: persistent/refractory GD, antithyroid drugs over 5 years with positive TRAb. RNA from PBMCs was the source of the TCR library. The sequenced sample was peripheral blood mononuclear cells (PBMCs), obtained when the disease was refractory, from a patient treated with antithyroid drugs. The receptor set was obtained from a female donor with Graves disease.

Ten or more counts support this clonotype. The rearrangement links TRBV3-1 to TRBJ2-7; possibly TRBD1 for D (6 bases). Per germline, CDR1 LGHDT and CDR2 YNNKEL (reference sequence). Trimming removed 4 bases at V and 0 bases at J, with 13 bases between. The CDR3 totals 15 residues. For the CDR3, the DNA is TGTGCCAGCAGCCCTTTCACAGGGAACTCCTACGAGCAGTACTTC. Its translation is CASSPFTGNSYEQYF.

This clonotype was seen repeatedly, ten times or more. The V gene is TRBV7-2, the J gene TRBJ2-5, with D possibly being TRBD2 (6 bases). V was clipped by 1 base and J by 2 bases, with 8 bases between them. Germline values: CDR1 SGHTA, CDR2 FQGNSA. CDR3 length: 14 amino acids. CDR3 DNA sequence: TGTGCCAGCAGCTTAGGGAGGGGTCAAGAGACCCAGTACTTC. Its translation: CASSLGRGQETQYF. The full variable domain, its missing parts supplied by reference TRBV7-2 and TRBJ2-5, is GAGVSQSPSNKVTEKGKDVELRCDPISGHTALYWYRQSLGQGLEFLIYFQGNSAPDKSGLPSDRFSAERTGGSVSTLTIQRTQQEDSAVYLCASSLGRGQETQYFGPGTRLLVL.

This clonotype was counted a few times. The J gene is TRBJ1-1, the V gene TRBV25-1; D remains unclear. Germline values: CDR1 MGHDK, CDR2 SYGVNS. Trimming stripped 0 bases from V and 6 bases from J, with 5 bases between. The CDR3 is 12 residues long. CDR3 DNA: TGTGCCAGCAGTGAATATTTCTCTGAAGCTTTCTTT. Protein: CASSEYFSEAFF.

The table lists this clonotype with many counts. The chain recombines TRBV2 with TRBJ1-5; no clear D. The CDR3 runs 12 residues. Trimming left V 7 bases short and J 6 bases short, with 10 bases between. Germline-derived CDR1 and CDR2 are SNHLY and FYNNEI. CDR3 amino acids: CASKEGGQPQHF. The CDR3, as DNA: TGTGCCAGCAAAGAGGGAGGTCAGCCCCAGCATTTT.

The sample holds many counts of this clonotype. The V gene is TRBV7-9, the J gene TRBJ2-7; 15 positions match TRBD2. Germline CDR1 SEHNR, CDR2 FQNEAQ (reference sequence). The CDR3 sequence is 15 residues long. V gave up 6 bases and J gave up 7 bases; unmatched junction bases: 7. This CDR3 is CASSSGLAGGREQYF. CDR3 DNA: TGTGCCAGCAGTTCAGGACTAGCGGGAGGGCGAGAGCAGTACTTC.

This clonotype has a count of ten or more. This rearrangement joins TRBV12-3 or TRBV12-4 to TRBJ2-7, with TRBD1 identical over 12 bases. This CDR3 spans 15 amino acids. With 6 bases clipped from V and 3 bases from J, the junction kept 6 bases outside the gene matches. The CDR3 nucleotides are TGTGCCAGCAGGCCCGGGACAGGGGGCTTCTACGAGCAGTACTTC. Translating gives CASRPGTGGFYEQYF.

The J gene is TRBJ2-3, the V gene TRBV7-2, with TRBD2 matching over 8 bases. CDR3 length: 16 amino acids. V trimming: 5 bases; J trimming: 5 bases; junction bases outside the gene matches: 12. The germline CDR1 and CDR2 sequences are SGHTA and FQGNSA. The CDR3 sequence: CASSPGGGGGRDTQYF. DNA of the CDR3: TGTGCCAGCAGCCCGGGGGGGGGTGGGGGGAGAGATACGCAGTATTTT. The variable domain in full, with the rest retrieved from reference TRBV7-2 and TRBJ2-3, is GAGVSQSPSNKVTEKGKDVELRCDPISGHTALYWYRQSLGQGLEFLIYFQGNSAPDKSGLPSDRFSAERTGGSVSTLTIQRTQQEDSAVYLCASSPGGGGGRDTQYFGPGTRLTVL.

The chain has TRBV7-2 and TRBJ2-7; 8 nucleotides agree with TRBD1. Germline CDR1 and CDR2: SGHTA and FQGNSA. The CDR3 is made up of 16 amino acids. V dropped 2 bases and J dropped 6; count of bases not matched to a gene: 12. CDR3 sequence reads: CASSLFSGGALGEQYF. CDR3 DNA: TGTGCCAGCAGCTTATTTTCAGGGGGCGCGTTGGGCGAGCAGTACTTC. Full variable domain (remainder filled in from reference TRBV7-2 and TRBJ2-7): GAGVSQSPSNKVTEKGKDVELRCDPISGHTALYWYRQSLGQGLEFLIYFQGNSAPDKSGLPSDRFSAERTGGSVSTLTIQRTQQEDSAVYLCASSLFSGGALGEQYFGPGTRLTVT.

The chain's CDR3 is CASNDGGPSGELFF. The CDR3 coding sequence is TGTGCCAGCAACGACGGGGGGCCCAGCGGGGAGCTGTTTTTT. The chain combines TRBV12-3 or TRBV12-4 with TRBJ2-2; a weak D match, TRBD2 (7 bases). The CDR3 totals 14 residues. V was trimmed by 7 bases and J by 7 bases, leaving 16 bases between them.

This clonotype occurred many times. The gene calls are TRBV6-2 or TRBV6-3 and TRBJ1-5, with D maybe TRBD1 (6 bases). The CDR3 is 17 residues long. Germline CDR1 reads MNHEY; CDR2 reads SVGEGT. The germline V and J ends were trimmed by 5 bases and 5 bases, with 22 bases remaining between them. CDR3 region: CASSEMRQGTSYQPQHF. The DNA for the CDR3 is TGTGCCAGCAGTGAAATGAGGCAGGGGACGTCCTATCAGCCCCAGCATTTT.

The V and J genes are TRBV6-1 and TRBJ2-7; D gene ambiguous. The CDR3 contains 15 residues. Germline V gene data show CDR1 as MNHNS and CDR2 as SASEGT. The V and J ends lost 5 bases and 3 bases respectively, with 17 bases between them. The CDR3 loop is CASSRDFGSIYEQYF. CDR3 nucleotide sequence: TGTGCCAGCAGTCGAGATTTCGGTTCGATCTACGAGCAGTACTTC.

This clonotype has more than one count but fewer than ten. J is TRBJ1-1 and V is TRBV25-1; D is perhaps TRBD1 (5 bases). Germline CDR1 reads MGHDK; CDR2 reads SYGVNS. This CDR3 comprises 14 residues. Trimming took off 6 bases at V and 1 base at J, with 12 bases between the two ends. The CDR3 DNA follows: TGTGCCAGCAGAACCAACGGGGGGAACACTGAAGCTTTCTTT. Translating gives CASRTNGGNTEAFF.

The table lists this clonotype with a few counts. Given a much more abundant clone one base away, this may be a read error. The gene calls are TRBV28 and TRBJ2-7; D remains unclear. Looked up from germline, CDR1 is MDHEN and CDR2 is SYDVKM. The CDR3 runs to 13 residues. The CDR3 DNA sequence: TGTGCCAGCAGCTCCCGATCCCAATACGGGCAGTACTTC. Its protein is CASSSRSQYGQYF.

The rearrangement links TRBV3-1 to TRBJ2-5, with TRBD2 matching 9 bases. J lost 4 bases, V lost 4 bases, and 10 bases had no gene match. This CDR3 is built from 16 residues. CDR1 is LGHDT and CDR2 is YNNKEL in the germline V gene (reference sequence). The CDR3 DNA is TGTGCCAGCAGCCCGGGCGGGGGGGCCAAGGGAGAGACCCAGTACTTC. Its translation: CASSPGGGAKGETQYF.

V is TRBV20-1 and J is TRBJ2-7; D ambiguous. V lost 0 bases and J lost 3, with 9 bases in between. The CDR3 runs to 13 residues. Germline V gene sequence: CDR1 DFQATT, CDR2 SNEGSKA (reference sequence). CDR3 in amino acids: CSARDRQVYEQYF. Written as DNA, the CDR3 is TGCAGTGCTAGAGATAGGCAGGTCTACGAGCAGTACTTC.

In its sample, this clonotype was seen a few times. V and J are TRBV12-3 or TRBV12-4 and TRBJ1-4; D is uncertain. CDR3 length: 11 amino acids. Trimming cost V 7 bases and J 7 bases, with 7 bases left between them. CDR3 in DNA: TGTGCCAGCACCTCTCTTGAAAAACTGTTTTTT. This translates into CASTSLEKLFF.

This clonotype was picked up many times. In DNA form, the CDR3 reads TGTGCCAGTCGGGTTAAGGAGAACAGGAACTATCATGAAGCTTTCTTT. Amino acids: CASRVKENRNYHEAFF. The V and J genes are TRBV28 and TRBJ1-1; TRBD1 might be the D (5 bases). V lost 9 bases to trimming and J lost 7 bases, with 27 bases between them. The CDR3 length is 16 residues. CDR1 is MDHEN, CDR2 SYDVKM, per germline.

This clonotype was recorded a few times. V is TRBV25-1 and J is TRBJ1-3; D call uncertain. Trimming stripped 1 base from V and 5 bases from J, with 12 bases between. Germline V gene sequence: CDR1 MGHDK, CDR2 SYGVNS. There are 15 residues in the CDR3. CDR3 loop: CASSESGHFRNTIYF. The CDR3, as DNA: TGTGCCAGCAGTGAATCCGGGCACTTCAGAAACACCATATATTTT.

The count of this clonotype is one. The rearrangement joins TRBV5-6 to TRBJ2-1, with D unresolved. CDR3 length: 13 residues. Looked up from germline, CDR1 is SGHDT and CDR2 is YYEEEE. V was clipped by 8 bases and J by 2 bases, with 11 bases between them. The DNA for the CDR3 is TGTGCCAGTTTGGGATATCCCTACAATGAGCAGTTCTTC. Translated, it gives CASLGYPYNEQFF.

In its sample, this clonotype was seen many times. The chain joins TRBV6-1 to TRBJ1-4; D possibly corresponds to TRBD1 (5 bases). The germline V and J ends were trimmed by 4 bases and 3 bases, with 12 bases remaining between them. This CDR3 has 15 amino acids. Germline CDR1 reads MNHNS; CDR2 reads SASEGT. In DNA, the CDR3 is TGTGCCAGCAGTGCCCGACAGTTTTCTAATGAAAAACTGTTTTTT. Protein sequence: CASSARQFSNEKLFF.

This clonotype was counted ten times or more. The rearrangement joins TRBV11-2 to TRBJ2-4; D is unclear. The CDR3 loop spans 19 amino acids. Germline CDR1 is SGHAT and CDR2 is FQNNGV. The V end was cut by 2 bases, the J end by 2 bases, with 22 bases between. The CDR3 region has the DNA TGTGCCAGCAGCTTATCGTTCTCCGCCGACCCCAAAACCAAAAACATTCAGTACTTC. Translated, it gives CASSLSFSADPKTKNIQYF.

The CDR3 protein is CASSVGNEAFF. The CDR3 DNA reads TGTGCCAGCAGCGTGGGGAATGAAGCTTTCTTT. V is TRBV9 and J is TRBJ1-1; D gene uncertain. The CDR3 has 11 amino acids. The germline V gene encodes CDR1 SGDLS and CDR2 YYNGEE. Trimming shortened V by 2 bases and J by 7 bases, and 6 bases separated the two germline ends.

This clonotype was detected many times. This chain connects TRBV24-1 to TRBJ2-7; D ambiguous. From germline, CDR1 is KGHDR and CDR2 SFDVKD. The CDR3 runs 12 residues. The V end lost 6 bases, the J end lost 0 bases, and 5 bases lay between the germline ends. CDR3 bases: TGTGCCACCAGTCACGGCTCCTACGAGCAGTACTTC. Its translation: CATSHGSYEQYF.

This clonotype was picked up many times. The chain employs TRBV7-8 and TRBJ1-1; TRBD1 is a possible D gene (5 bases). Germline loops: CDR1 SGHVS, CDR2 FQNEAQ. V was cut by 5 bases and J by 0 bases, with 13 bases left in between. This CDR3 is 15 amino acids long. The DNA of the CDR3 is TGTGCCAGCAGCCAAATACAGGCGGTGAACACTGAAGCTTTCTTT. Translated, it gives CASSQIQAVNTEAFF. The whole variable domain, filled in from reference TRBV7-8 and TRBJ1-1, reads GAGVSQSPRYKVAKRGQDVALRCDPISGHVSLFWYQQALGQGPEFLTYFQNEAQLDKSGLPSDRFFAERPEGSVSTLKIQRTQQEDSAVYLCASSQIQAVNTEAFFGQGTRLTVV.

Ten or more counts support this clonotype. In DNA, the CDR3 is TGTGCCAGCAGTTCCCAGACTTCGGGCCTTGGGACCCAGTACTTC. This translates into CASSSQTSGLGTQYF. The genes are TRBV6-5 and TRBJ2-5; D is unclear. Germline CDR1 reads MNHEY; CDR2 reads SVGAGI. Trimming took 4 bases from V and 7 from J, leaving 19 bases between them. The CDR3 has 15 residues.

This clonotype has just a few counts. V usage is TRBV3-1 and J usage is TRBJ1-3, with D hard to call. The V end was cut by 0 bases, the J end by 0 bases, with 6 bases between. This CDR3 is built from 15 residues. CDR1 and CDR2 (germline): LGHDT, YNNKEL (reference sequence). CDR3 protein: CASSQEQNSGNTIYF. As DNA, the CDR3 is TGTGCCAGCAGCCAAGAGCAAAACTCTGGAAACACCATATATTTT.

In regard to this clonotype: This sequence may be a read error, since a much larger clone differs from it by one base. V is TRBV6-9 and J is TRBJ1-1; no firm D call. This CDR3 is 15 amino acids long. Germline V gene sequence: CDR1 MNHGY, CDR2 SVAAGI. V gave up 4 bases and J gave up 4 bases, with 16 bases separating them. The CDR3 loop reads CASSCSGAGSTEAFF. In DNA, the CDR3 is TGTGCCAGCAGTTGCTCGGGCGCCGGGTCCACTGAAGCTTTCTTT.

Comment on this clonotype: The germline gene is not matched at one end of the junction; a read error may be the cause. The genes are TRBV5-1 and TRBJ2-2, with 14 bases that match TRBD2. CDR3 length: 19 amino acids. Germline V gene data show CDR1 as SGHRS and CDR2 as YFSETQ. CDR3 residues: CASSLGLAGGPGKTGELLF. Written as DNA, the CDR3 is TGCGCCAGCAGCTTGGGACTAGCGGGAGGGCCAGGGAAAACCGGGGAGCTGCTTTTT.

This clonotype was counted only a few times. The chain joins TRBV20-1 to TRBJ1-5; TRBD1 might be the D (6 bases). Germline V gene lookup returns CDR1 DFQATT and CDR2 SNEGSKA (reference sequence). The CDR3 loop spans 17 amino acids. The germline V and J ends were trimmed by 1 base and 1 base, with 17 bases remaining between them. The CDR3 spells CSARGPTGEWSNQPQHF. CDR3 sequence (DNA): TGCAGTGCTAGAGGCCCGACAGGAGAGTGGAGCAATCAGCCCCAGCATTTT.

This clonotype was recorded many times. The genes are TRBV19 and TRBJ1-2, with D perhaps TRBD1 (6 bases). This CDR3 has 11 residues. Germline V lookup: CDR1 LNHDA, CDR2 SQIVND (reference sequence). Trimming took 9 bases from V and 8 from J, leaving 13 bases between them. The CDR3: CARQGSRGYTF. The DNA for the CDR3 is TGTGCCAGACAGGGAAGTCGGGGCTACACCTTC. The complete variable domain, with remaining parts taken from reference TRBV19 and TRBJ1-2, reads DGGITQSPKYLFRKEGQNVTLSCEQNLNHDAMYWYRQDPGQGLRLIYYSQIVNDFQKGDIAEGYSVSREKKESFPLTVTSAQKNPTAFYLCARQGSRGYTFGSGTRLTVV.

This clonotype showed up just a few times. The chain links TRBV30 to TRBJ2-7, with D perhaps assigned TRBD1 or TRBD2 (5 bases each). CDR3 length equals 14 residues. V was clipped by 0 bases and J by 2 bases, with 11 bases between them. Germline V CDR1 and CDR2: GTSNPN, SVGIG (reference sequence). The CDR3 sequence: CAWSVGEKAYEQYF. The CDR3 DNA follows: TGTGCCTGGAGTGTAGGGGAGAAGGCCTACGAGCAGTACTTC.

The sample holds a few counts of this clonotype. V gene TRBV6-1 combines with J gene TRBJ1-1, with 9 nucleotides matching TRBD1. This CDR3 has 16 residues. The ends lost 6 bases at V and 4 bases at J; junction bases unmatched: 12. Germline V CDR1 and CDR2: MNHNS, SASEGT. In DNA, the CDR3 is TGTGCCAGCAGCCCGCCCCACAGGGGGCTGATCACTGAAGCTTTCTTT. It translates to CASSPPHRGLITEAFF.